This TCR beta chain derives from a study of blood T cell repertoires in COVID-19. This clone was recorded once. In the original analysis: Amplification of reference gene primers was used by the study to estimate nucleated cell counts. TCRdb's copy holds only in-frame clones and misses some; the assay was immunoSEQ multiplex PCR. V and J calls and clone size are copied from that table; D and trimming were computed from the DNA. The sample holds roughly 86,000 clones, approximately 82% seen once. The trim removed 10 bases at V and 0 bases at J, leaving 9 bases unmatched. Looked up from germline, CDR1 is SNHLY and CDR2 is FYNNEI. This CDR3 has 14 amino acids.

Sequenced input: peripheral blood. The J gene is TRBJ2-7, the V gene TRBV2; TRBD1 matches 7 bases. The clonotype comes from a human donor in a cohort sampled during active COVID-19. The DNA for the CDR3 is TGTGCCACCCGACAGGGTCGGAGCTCCTACGAGCAGTACTTC. It specifies CATRQGRSSYEQYF.